Each of the 19 T cell receptor beta chains below was sequenced from the same sample in a study of identical twins. TCRdb passed the 5' RACE reads through MiXCR, listing each CDR3 protein once. The sample has about 520,000 distinct CDR3 sequences, about 20% seen once; the top ten hold about 0.91%. This same sample was also part of a study on T cells expressing NK-cell markers.

Sample: CD4+ T cells sorted from blood. The receptors stem from a young woman in good health.

In its sample, this clonotype was seen a few times. This chain joins TRBV10-3 and TRBJ2-2; TRBD2 matches at 9 bases. The V gene's germline CDR1 is ENHRY and CDR2 SYGVKD. This CDR3 is built from 15 residues. Unmatched junction bases numbered 3, after V lost 6 bases and J lost 1 base. The CDR3 region is CAIRETSGNTGELFF. As DNA, the CDR3 is TGTGCCATCAGAGAGACTAGCGGGAACACCGGGGAGCTGTTTTTT.

The V gene is TRBV5-1, the J gene TRBJ2-2; maybe TRBD1 (5 bases). V lost 0 bases and J lost 3, with 9 bases in between. The CDR3 totals 15 residues. In germline, CDR1 is SGHRS, CDR2 YFSETQ. CDR3 sequence reads: CASSLEGRDTGELFF. The CDR3 nucleotides are TGCGCCAGCAGCTTGGAAGGCAGGGACACCGGGGAGCTGTTTTTT.

This clonotype showed up just a few times. The V call is TRBV10-2, the J call TRBJ1-2; 10 nucleotides align to TRBD1. The CDR3 contains 15 residues. V was pared by 2 bases and J by 7 bases, with 7 bases of the junction left unmatched. The germline CDR1 and CDR2 sequences are WSHSY and SAAADI. The CDR3 loop reads CASSEARQGAGGYTF. CDR3 bases: TGCGCCAGCAGTGAGGCTAGACAGGGGGCGGGTGGCTACACCTTC.

CDR3 nucleotide sequence: TGCAGTGCTCGAAATGGGCGGGAGACCCAGTACTTC. This codes for CSARNGRETQYF. The chain combines TRBV20-1 with TRBJ2-5, with unresolved D. This CDR3 contains 12 residues. The V and J ends lost 5 bases and 5 bases respectively, with 12 bases between them. CDR1 DFQATT and CDR2 SNEGSKA come from the germline V gene (reference sequence).

This clonotype was found a few times. V is TRBV15 and J is TRBJ2-3; 7 bases map to TRBD2. CDR3 length equals 16 residues. After removal of 8 bases from V and 5 bases from J, the junction contained 16 bases not matched to a gene. Germline V gene lookup returns CDR1 LNHNV and CDR2 YYDKDF (reference sequence). The CDR3, as DNA: TGTGCCACCTGCCCATCCCGGGACTACTCGGGAGATACGCAGTATTTT. This codes for CATCPSRDYSGDTQYF.

The chain is built from TRBV12-3 or TRBV12-4 and TRBJ1-2; D may be TRBD1 (6 bases). V lost 6 bases to trimming and J lost 4 bases, with 15 bases between them. The CDR3 is 14 residues long. The CDR3 is CASSLGGSFYGYTF. CDR3 bases: TGTGCCAGCAGCCTAGGGGGATCCTTCTATGGCTACACCTTC.

This chain links TRBV15 with TRBJ1-5; 7 positions match TRBD1. The germline V gene encodes CDR1 LNHNV and CDR2 YYDKDF (reference sequence). V gave up 1 base and J gave up 3 bases; unmatched junction bases: 3. This CDR3 region has 15 residues. The CDR3 bases are TGTGCCACCAGCAGAGTAGGGACAGTCAATCAGCCCCAGCATTTT. Translation: CATSRVGTVNQPQHF.

This clonotype was seen a few times. The chain combines TRBV29-1 with TRBJ2-7; D not certain. The CDR3 is 14 residues long. Trimming took 4 bases from V and 5 from J, leaving 18 bases between them. Germline loops: CDR1 SQVTM, CDR2 ANQGSEA. The CDR3 nucleotides read TGCAGCGTTGTGGGCGGATATAAGGTCGACGAGCAGTACTTC. Encoded protein: CSVVGGYKVDEQYF.

This clonotype was observed a few times. The chain combines TRBV20-1 with TRBJ1-1; tentative D call: TRBD1 (5 bases). The CDR3 loop spans 13 amino acids. Per the germline V gene, CDR1 is DFQATT and CDR2 is SNEGSKA (reference sequence). With 1 base removed from V and 3 bases from J, the gap between germline ends came to 9 bases. The chain's CDR3 is CSARAQGDTEAFF. The CDR3 DNA is TGCAGTGCTAGAGCGCAGGGTGACACTGAAGCTTTCTTT.

The J gene is TRBJ2-7, the V gene TRBV6-2 or TRBV6-3; D remains ambiguous. The length of the CDR3 is 10 residues. The V gene lost 6 bases and the J gene lost 6 bases, with 6 bases spanning the gap. Germline assignment: CDR1 MNHEY and CDR2 SVGEGT. CDR3 nucleotide sequence: TGTGCCAGCAGGTATACCGAGCAGTACTTC. Protein: CASRYTEQYF.

This clonotype was detected only a few times. The CDR3 is CAIRERGRQSTEAFF. DNA of the CDR3: TGTGCCATCAGGGAGAGGGGACGACAGAGCACTGAAGCTTTCTTT. The chain uses TRBV10-3 and TRBJ1-1; perhaps TRBD1 as D (5 bases). V was trimmed by 6 bases and J by 4 bases, leaving 18 bases between them. CDR1 is ENHRY, CDR2 SYGVKD, per germline. The CDR3 has 15 amino acids.

This clonotype was detected many times. The chain is built from TRBV7-2 and TRBJ2-1; D gene ambiguous. Per the germline V gene, CDR1 is SGHTA and CDR2 is FQGNSA. The CDR3 is 14 residues long. V lost 1 base and J lost 4, with 8 bases in between. The DNA for the CDR3 is TGTGCCAGCAGCTTAGGGACCGCGTACAATGAGCAGTTCTTC. Translation gives CASSLGTAYNEQFF.

This chain connects TRBV5-1 to TRBJ1-1; the match to TRBD1 covers 7 bases. The length of the CDR3 is 14 residues. Germline assignment: CDR1 SGHRS and CDR2 YFSETQ. V was clipped by 5 bases and J by 5 bases; unmatched bases: 9. In nucleotides, the CDR3 is TGCGCCAGCAGATCTGACAGGGCCGCTACTGAAGCTTTCTTT. The encoded protein is CASRSDRAATEAFF.

This chain uses TRBV10-3 with TRBJ2-7; maybe TRBD1 (6 bases). V gave up 4 bases and J gave up 0 bases, with 13 bases separating them. The CDR3 has 15 residues. Germline V gene data show CDR1 as ENHRY and CDR2 as SYGVKD. The CDR3 sequence is CAISAQGLSSYEQYF. The DNA for the CDR3 is TGTGCCATCAGTGCCCAGGGGCTTAGCTCCTACGAGCAGTACTTC.

The chain uses TRBV12-3 or TRBV12-4 and TRBJ2-1; 7 bases fit TRBD1. This CDR3 is built from 16 residues. After removal of 6 bases from V and 3 bases from J, the junction contained 11 bases not matched to a gene. The CDR3 region is CASRWSTGPRYNEQFF. The DNA of the CDR3 is TGTGCCAGCAGATGGTCGACAGGGCCGCGCTACAATGAGCAGTTCTTC.

The chain carries TRBV6-2 or TRBV6-3 and TRBJ2-5, with 13 bases fitting TRBD2. Germline assignment: CDR1 MNHEY and CDR2 SVGEGT. Trimming removed 3 bases from V and 4 bases from J; junction bases left unmatched: 5. The CDR3 extends over 16 amino acids. CDR3 residues: CASSYGLAGVPETQYF. The CDR3 bases are TGTGCCAGCAGTTATGGACTAGCGGGAGTCCCAGAGACCCAGTACTTC.

The V and J genes are TRBV7-6 and TRBJ2-1; D may be TRBD2 (6 bases). V was shortened by 3 bases and J by 6 bases, with 9 bases between the two germline ends. CDR3 length: 13 amino acids. Germline CDR1 and CDR2: SGHVS and FNYEAQ. The CDR3 protein is CASSFYGGNEQFF. CDR3 nucleotide sequence: TGTGCCAGCAGCTTTTACGGGGGCAATGAGCAGTTCTTC.

In its sample, this clonotype was seen a few times. V and J are TRBV12-3 or TRBV12-4 and TRBJ1-2; 7 positions agree with TRBD1. This CDR3 spans 16 amino acids. Unmatched junction bases numbered 8, after V lost 2 bases and J lost 2 bases. The DNA for the CDR3 is TGTGCCAGCAGTTTAAGACAGGGCCGATGGAACTATGGCTACACCTTC. This codes for CASSLRQGRWNYGYTF.

This clonotype was counted between two and nine times. The chain joins TRBV7-2 to TRBJ2-1, with unresolved D. CDR3 length: 13 residues. V lost 4 bases and J 4 bases, leaving 8 bases between the germline ends. CDR1 SGHTA and CDR2 FQGNSA come from the germline V gene. CDR3 in DNA: TGTGCCAGCAGCTGGCAAAGGTACAATGAGCAGTTCTTC. Translation gives CASSWQRYNEQFF.